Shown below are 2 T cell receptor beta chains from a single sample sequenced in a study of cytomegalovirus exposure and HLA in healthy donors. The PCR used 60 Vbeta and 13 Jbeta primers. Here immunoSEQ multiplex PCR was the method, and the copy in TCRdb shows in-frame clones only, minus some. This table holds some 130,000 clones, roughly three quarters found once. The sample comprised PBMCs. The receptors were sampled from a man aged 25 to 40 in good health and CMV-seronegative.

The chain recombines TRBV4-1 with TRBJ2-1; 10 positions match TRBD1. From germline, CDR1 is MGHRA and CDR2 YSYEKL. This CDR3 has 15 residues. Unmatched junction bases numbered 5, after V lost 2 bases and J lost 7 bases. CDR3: CASSQPGQGFNEQFF. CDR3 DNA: TGCGCCAGCAGCCAACCGGGACAGGGGTTTAATGAGCAGTTCTTC.

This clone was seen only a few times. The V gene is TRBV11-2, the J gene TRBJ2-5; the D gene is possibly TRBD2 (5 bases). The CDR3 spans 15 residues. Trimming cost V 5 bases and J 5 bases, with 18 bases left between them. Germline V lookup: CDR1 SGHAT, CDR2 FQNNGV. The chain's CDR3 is CASSPSPSGVETQYF. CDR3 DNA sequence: TGTGCCAGCAGCCCGAGCCCCTCCGGGGTGGAGACCCAGTACTTC.